The rows below give T cell receptor beta chains drawn from one sample of a study of T cells after yellow fever vaccination. TCRdb re-analysed the 5' RACE reads in MiXCR, keeping a single row per CDR3 protein. The repertoire holds 30,000 or so distinct CDR3 sequences, with nearly 4.5% as singletons. Sequences were derived from CD8+ T cells sorted from PBMCs, sampled 5 days after the yellow fever booster vaccination. Receptor source: a man aged 25-40 years who received the YFV17D yellow fever vaccine. Each CDR3 is given without its conserved first and last residue. The order of the fields is CDR3 protein, V gene, J gene, D gene, clone size. The D gene is left open where the match is weak. Rows give clone size only sometimes, using once, few, many, or a class for an expanded clone.

SVGVGGVGYT	TRBV29-1	TRBJ1-2	-	many
ASSSSGSPSYEQY	TRBV7-2	TRBJ2-7	TRBD2	many
SARSLAHTYNEQF	TRBV20-1	TRBJ2-1	-	many
ASRTRGDEQF	TRBV2	TRBJ2-1	-	many
SARDRQNTGELF	TRBV20-1	TRBJ2-2	-	many
SARDDLEQF	TRBV20-1	TRBJ2-1	-	many
ASSVEGGADEQF	TRBV9	TRBJ2-1	-	many
ASSSGTEAYEQY	TRBV5-1	TRBJ2-7	TRBD1	many
ASSPSGAYRRDNGYNEQF	TRBV5-1	TRBJ2-1	-	many
ASSESPLSGGYNEQF	TRBV10-2	TRBJ2-1	-	many
SATDSQGANYGYT	TRBV20-1	TRBJ1-2	-	many
ASSLYGAAYEQY	TRBV12-3/TRBV12-4	TRBJ2-7	-	many
ASTPGGGNYGYT	TRBV6-5	TRBJ1-2	-	many
ASSQELAGRYEQY	TRBV3-1	TRBJ2-7	TRBD2	many
ASSLAGLEHY	TRBV7-9	TRBJ2-7	-	-
ASSLTPPGPYEQY	TRBV27	TRBJ2-7	-	many
ASSLAPSGITYNEQF	TRBV5-1	TRBJ2-1	TRBD2	many
ASSLAHTTDTQY	TRBV28	TRBJ2-3	-	many
SARTRYSYEQY	TRBV20-1	TRBJ2-7	-	many
ASKGTRGQGEQF	TRBV28	TRBJ2-1	-	many
SASITGLADYNEQF	TRBV20-1	TRBJ2-1	TRBD2	many
ASSPGLACGELF	TRBV5-8	TRBJ2-2	-	-